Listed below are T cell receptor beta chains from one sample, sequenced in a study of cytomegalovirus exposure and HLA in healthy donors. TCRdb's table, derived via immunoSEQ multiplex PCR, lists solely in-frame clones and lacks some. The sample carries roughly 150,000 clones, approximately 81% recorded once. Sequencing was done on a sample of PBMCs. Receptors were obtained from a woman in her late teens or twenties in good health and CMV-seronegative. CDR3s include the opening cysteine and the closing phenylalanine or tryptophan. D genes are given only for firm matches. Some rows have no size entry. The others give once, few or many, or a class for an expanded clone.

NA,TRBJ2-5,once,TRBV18,TGTGCCAGCTCACCGCAGACAGTGTCCCAAGAGACCCAGTACTTC,CASSPQTVSQETQYF
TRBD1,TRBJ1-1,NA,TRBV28,TGTGCCAGCAGTCCCGGACAGGGGTGTGAAGCTTTCTTT,CASSPGQGCEAFF
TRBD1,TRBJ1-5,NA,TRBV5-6,TGTGCCAGCAGCTTGGGTCAGGGGGCGAATCAACCCCAGCATTTT,CASSLGQGANQPQHF
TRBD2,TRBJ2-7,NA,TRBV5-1,TGCGCCAGCAGCTTGTCTAGCGGCCTTGCCGACGAGCAGTACTTC,CASSLSSGLADEQYF
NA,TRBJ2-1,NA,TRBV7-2,TGTGCCAGCAGCTTAATCGCGCCGAGCTCCTACAATGAGCAGTTCTTC,CASSLIAPSSYNEQFF
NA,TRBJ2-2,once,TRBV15,TGTGCCACCAGCAGAGTCGGAGGGCATTACGAGGAGCTGTTTTTT,CATSRVGGHYEELFF
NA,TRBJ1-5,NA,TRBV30,TGTGCCTGGAGTGTAGGGGGTATCGGGCAGCCCCAGCATTTT,CAWSVGGIGQPQHF
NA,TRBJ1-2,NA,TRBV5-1,TGCGCCAGCAGCTTGTCTCGGACTATCGATGGCTACACCTTC,CASSLSRTIDGYTF
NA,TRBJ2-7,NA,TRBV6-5,TGTGCCAGCAGCCCCGGGGGTCCCTCCTACGAGCAGTACTTC,CASSPGGPSYEQYF
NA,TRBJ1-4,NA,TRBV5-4,TGTGCCAGCAGCCAAGATTTCAGGGAAAAACTGTTTTTT,CASSQDFREKLFF
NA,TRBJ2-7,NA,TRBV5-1,TGCGCCAGCAGCTTGGGTGCGCGGAAGCCCTACGAGCAGTACTTC,CASSLGARKPYEQYF
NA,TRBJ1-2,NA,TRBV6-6,TGTGCCAGCACCCTCCCCGGGGGATCCAACTATGGCTACACCTTC,CASTLPGGSNYGYTF
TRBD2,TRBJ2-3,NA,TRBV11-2,TGTGCCAGCAGCTTAGCCGGACTAGCGGGAGGCCTAGATACGCAGTATTTT,CASSLAGLAGGLDTQYF
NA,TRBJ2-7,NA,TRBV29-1,TGCAGCGTTGTCGTTGGCGGGGCTTCCTACGAGCAGTACTTC,CSVVVGGASYEQYF
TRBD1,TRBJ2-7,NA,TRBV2,TGTGCCAGCAGTGGCCTGGTCGGGACAGGAGCCTACGAGCAGTACTTC,CASSGLVGTGAYEQYF
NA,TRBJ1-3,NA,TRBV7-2,TGTGCCAGCAGCTCCTGGGGTGGGAGCTCTGGAAACACCATATATTTT,CASSSWGGSSGNTIYF
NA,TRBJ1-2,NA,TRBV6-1,TGTGCCAGCAGTGGCCAGACTAAAGGAAGAGATGGCTACACCTTC,CASSGQTKGRDGYTF
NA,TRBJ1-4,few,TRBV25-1,TGTGCCAGCAGTGACCAGGGGACGCGTGAAAAACTGTTTTTT,CASSDQGTREKLFF
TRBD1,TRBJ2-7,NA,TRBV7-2,TGTGCCAGCAGCCGGGACAGGGGTGCGGGCGAGCAGTACTTC,CASSRDRGAGEQYF
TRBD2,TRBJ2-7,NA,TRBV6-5,TGTGCCAGCAGCCTAGCGGGGGCCTCCTACGAGCAGTACTTC,CASSLAGASYEQYF
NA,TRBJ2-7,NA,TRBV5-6,TGTGCCAGCAGCCGTCGGGCGATCGGGGGCTACGAGCAGTACTTC,CASSRRAIGGYEQYF
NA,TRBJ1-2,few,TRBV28,TGTGCCAGCCAAAACAGGGTGGGAGGCTACACCTTC,CASQNRVGGYTF
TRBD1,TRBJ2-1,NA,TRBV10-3,TGTGCCATCAGTGGGGACAGGGGGCAGTCCTACAATGAGCAGTTCTTC,CAISGDRGQSYNEQFF
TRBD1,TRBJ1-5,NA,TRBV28,TGTGCCAGCACCCCGGGACAGGGAAATCAGCCCCAGCATTTT,CASTPGQGNQPQHF
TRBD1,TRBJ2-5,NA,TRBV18,TGTGCCAGCTCACCCCGGGACAGGGGACAAGAGACCCAGTACTTC,CASSPRDRGQETQYF
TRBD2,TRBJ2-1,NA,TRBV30,TGTGCCTGGATGGGGGGGAGCGGGGATTACAATGAGCAGTTCTTC,CAWMGGSGDYNEQFF